Presented here are 24 T cell receptor beta chains from one specimen sequenced in a study of T cells in narcolepsy. Some clones are missing from TCRdb's copy, which holds only in-frame ones; the method was immunoSEQ multiplex PCR. This table holds over 25,000 clones, about 89% found once. Material: CD45RA- memory CD4+ T cells from PBMCs. These receptors all come from a human donor with narcolepsy.

V is TRBV6-1 and J is TRBJ2-1, with a possible D match to TRBD1 (6 bases). The V and J ends lost 7 bases and 8 bases respectively, with 12 bases between them. The germline gives CDR1 MNHNS, CDR2 SASEGT. The CDR3 covers 12 residues. The CDR3, as DNA: TGTGCCAGCATCAACAGGGAATATGAGCAGTTCTTC. Protein: CASINREYEQFF.

V usage is TRBV5-1 and J usage is TRBJ2-3, with TRBD1 matching over 9 bases. Per the germline V gene, CDR1 is SGHRS and CDR2 is YFSETQ. CDR3 length: 15 residues. The V gene end was trimmed by 2 bases and the J gene end by 4 bases; junction bases not matched to a gene: 5. DNA of the CDR3: TGCGCCAGCAGCTTACAGGGGGCAGGGCCAGATACGCAGTATTTT. It specifies CASSLQGAGPDTQYF.

The CDR3 loop reads CSGRQGLNTEAFF. CDR3 nucleotides: TGCAGCGGTCGACAGGGTTTGAACACTGAAGCTTTCTTT. J is TRBJ1-1 and V is TRBV29-1; 7 bases map to TRBD1. J lost 0 bases, V lost 7 bases, and 5 bases had no gene match. This CDR3 comprises 13 residues. Germline-derived CDR1 and CDR2 are SQVTM and ANQGSEA.

The table lists this clone with a count of one. The chain combines TRBV9 with TRBJ2-5; 9 bases align to TRBD1. From germline, CDR1 is SGDLS and CDR2 YYNGEE. V trimming: 0 bases; J trimming: 6 bases; junction bases outside the gene matches: 6. The CDR3 is made up of 15 amino acids. DNA for the CDR3: TGTGCCAGCAGCGTAGAAGGACAGGGGCTGAAGACCCAGTACTTC. Amino acid sequence: CASSVEGQGLKTQYF.

This CDR3 is CASRSGTGARNEQFF. CDR3 nucleotides: TGTGCCAGCAGGTCCGGGACAGGGGCCCGCAATGAGCAGTTCTTC. V usage is TRBV6-5 and J usage is TRBJ2-1, with 10 bases that match TRBD1. Germline CDR1 and CDR2: MNHEY and SVGAGI. The CDR3 loop spans 15 amino acids. Trimming cost V 6 bases and J 6 bases; bases outside gene matches: 8.

The V and J genes are TRBV29-1 and TRBJ2-1; 14 bases are shared with TRBD2. The length of the CDR3 is 14 residues. Germline-derived CDR1 and CDR2 are SQVTM and ANQGSEA. Trimming took 5 bases from V and 8 from J; bases not matched to a gene: 5. CDR3 region: CSVRLAGGRDEQFF. The DNA of the CDR3 is TGCAGCGTTCGACTAGCGGGGGGGAGAGATGAGCAGTTCTTC.

The genes are TRBV5-1 and TRBJ1-2; TRBD1 might be the D (5 bases). Germline values: CDR1 SGHRS, CDR2 YFSETQ. The CDR3 has 14 amino acids. Trimming removed 0 bases at V and 6 bases at J, with 12 bases between. CDR3: CASSLVAGGDGYTF. The CDR3 region has the DNA TGCGCCAGCAGCTTGGTGGCTGGGGGGGATGGCTACACCTTC.

The chain couples TRBV5-1 to TRBJ2-5; 11 bases match TRBD2. Per germline, CDR1 SGHRS and CDR2 YFSETQ. The CDR3 runs to 15 residues. Trimming took 4 bases from V and 1 from J; bases not matched to a gene: 3. The CDR3 reads CASSLAGGLQETQYF. CDR3 nucleotide sequence: TGCGCCAGCAGCCTAGCGGGGGGACTCCAAGAGACCCAGTACTTC.

The chain joins TRBV4-1 to TRBJ2-2; maybe TRBD2 (7 bases). The V end lost 0 bases, the J end lost 5 bases, and 19 bases lay between the germline ends. In germline, CDR1 is MGHRA, CDR2 YSYEKL. The CDR3 consists of 18 residues. The CDR3 region is CASSQDKGGGVTTGELFF. The CDR3 nucleotides are TGCGCCAGCAGCCAAGATAAGGGCGGGGGCGTTACTACCGGGGAGCTGTTTTTT.

This clone was seen only a few times. The V call is TRBV6-1, the J call TRBJ1-1; D ambiguous. Germline assignment: CDR1 MNHNS and CDR2 SASEGT. This CDR3 region has 15 residues. Trimming removed 2 bases at V and 0 bases at J, with 10 bases between. CDR3 protein: CASSEFSRLNTEAFF. CDR3 in DNA: TGTGCCAGCAGTGAATTCAGTCGTTTGAACACTGAAGCTTTCTTT.

This clone was observed once. The chain joins TRBV14 to TRBJ2-1, with 11 nucleotides matching TRBD2. The CDR3 runs 17 residues. The J segment lost 6 bases and the V segment lost 0 bases, leaving 7 bases of the junction unmatched. Germline V CDR1 and CDR2: SGHDN, FVKESK. CDR3 DNA sequence: TGTGCCAGCAGCCAAGATCGACCGACTAGCGGGGTCAATGAGCAGTTCTTC. Amino acid sequence: CASSQDRPTSGVNEQFF.

The genes are TRBV28 and TRBJ2-3; D gene uncertain. CDR3 size: 13 residues. V was pared by 5 bases and J by 5 bases, with 11 bases between. CDR1 MDHEN and CDR2 SYDVKM come from the germline V gene. The CDR3 here is CASSTGIIDTQYF. The CDR3 region has the DNA TGTGCCAGCAGTACTGGGATAATAGATACGCAGTATTTT.

This chain connects TRBV7-7 to TRBJ2-7; 10 bases line up with TRBD1. J lost 5 bases, V lost 5 bases, and 24 bases had no gene match. The length of the CDR3 is 20 residues. Germline V CDR1 and CDR2: SSHAT, FNYEAQ (reference sequence). For the CDR3, the DNA is TGTGCCAGCAGCCCCCGTATGAGCTTAGTCCGGGACAGGGGTCCCCACGAGCAGTACGTC. Translated, it gives CASSPRMSLVRDRGPHEQYV.

The chain is built from TRBV11-2 and TRBJ1-1, with D unclear. The germline V and J ends were trimmed by 5 bases and 7 bases, with 11 bases remaining between them. The germline CDR1 and CDR2 sequences are SGHAT and FQNNGV. CDR3 length equals 12 residues. The CDR3 nucleotides read TGTGCCAGCAGCCGGGAGGAAGTTGAAGCTTTCTTT. Amino acid sequence: CASSREEVEAFF.

V usage is TRBV7-9 and J usage is TRBJ2-1; 7 nucleotides match TRBD1. V dropped 5 bases and J dropped 1; count of bases not matched to a gene: 5. The CDR3 runs to 15 residues. CDR1 SEHNR and CDR2 FQNEAQ come from the germline V gene (reference sequence). This CDR3 is CASSGDRASYNEQFF. The CDR3 bases are TGTGCCAGCAGCGGTGACAGGGCTTCCTACAATGAGCAGTTCTTC.

This chain joins TRBV5-1 and TRBJ2-3, with D perhaps matching TRBD1 or TRBD2 (5 bases each). Per the germline V gene, CDR1 is SGHRS and CDR2 is YFSETQ. CDR3 length: 12 residues. Trimming took off 2 bases at V and 5 bases at J, with 6 bases between the two ends. In DNA, the CDR3 is TGCGCCAGCAGCTTTGGGGGAGATACGCAGTATTTT. Amino acid sequence: CASSFGGDTQYF.

This clone was recorded a few times. The chain uses TRBV7-9 and TRBJ2-7; no definite D call. The CDR3 is 14 amino acids. Trimming removed 0 bases at V and 3 bases at J, with 9 bases between. CDR1 SEHNR and CDR2 FQNEAQ come from the germline V gene (reference sequence). The CDR3 reads CASSLAGSGYEQYF. The DNA of the CDR3 is TGTGCCAGCAGCTTAGCGGGTAGTGGCTACGAGCAGTACTTC.

V usage is TRBV7-8 and J usage is TRBJ1-1; 8 bases agree with TRBD1. Germline V gene lookup returns CDR1 SGHVS and CDR2 FQNEAQ. The CDR3 consists of 12 residues. V shed 5 bases, J shed 10 bases, and the junction held 6 bases outside the gene matches. In nucleotides, the CDR3 is TGTGCCAGCAGCCTTGGACAGGGAAGAGCTTTCTTT. Translating it yields CASSLGQGRAFF.

This chain connects TRBV14 to TRBJ1-1; D is undetermined. V gave up 2 bases and J gave up 6 bases, with 4 bases separating them. The germline CDR1 and CDR2 sequences are SGHDN and FVKESK. This CDR3 has 11 residues. CDR3 coding DNA: TGTGCCAGCAGCCAATGGGCTGAAGCTTTCTTT. Translating gives CASSQWAEAFF.

The table lists this clone with a few counts. The chain has TRBV5-4 and TRBJ1-3; no firm D call. Germline-derived CDR1 and CDR2 are SGHNT and YYREEE (reference sequence). Trimming pared 0 bases from V and 1 base from J, leaving 5 bases between. The CDR3 extends over 14 amino acids. In nucleotides, the CDR3 is TGTGCCAGCAGCTTGGTCGGATCTGGAAACACCATATATTTT. Translation gives CASSLVGSGNTIYF.

V gene TRBV5-1 combines with J gene TRBJ1-6, with 9 nucleotides matching TRBD1. CDR3 length: 15 amino acids. J gave up 10 bases and V 1 base, and 6 bases lay outside the gene matches. The V gene's germline CDR1 is SGHRS and CDR2 YFSETQ. The CDR3 spells CASSLYGTGNSPLHF. As DNA, the CDR3 is TGCGCCAGCAGCTTGTACGGGACAGGGAACTCACCCCTCCACTTT.

This chain connects TRBV6-1 to TRBJ1-2; tentatively, D is TRBD1 (5 bases). The CDR3 consists of 14 residues. Trimming cost V 6 bases and J 1 base, with 12 bases left between them. Germline V lookup: CDR1 MNHNS, CDR2 SASEGT. CDR3 residues: CASRPFGGNYGYTF. Written as DNA, the CDR3 is TGTGCCAGCAGACCGTTTGGGGGTAACTATGGCTACACCTTC.

The chain employs TRBV11-2 and TRBJ2-1; 9 nucleotides line up with TRBD2. Trimming cost V 4 bases and J 9 bases; bases outside gene matches: 7. The CDR3 is 14 amino acids. CDR1 is SGHAT and CDR2 is FQNNGV in the germline V gene. The CDR3 coding sequence is TGTGCCAGCAGCTCCCCTGGCGGGGGGGCTGAGCAGTTCTTC. This gives the protein CASSSPGGGAEQFF.

This clone appeared once. V is TRBV11-2 and J is TRBJ2-5; D ambiguous. The CDR3 length is 11 residues. The germline V gene encodes CDR1 SGHAT and CDR2 FQNNGV. The V and J ends lost 6 bases and 2 bases respectively, with 4 bases between them. The CDR3 bases are TGTGCCAGCAGGCAACAAGAGACCCAGTACTTC. Translated: CASRQQETQYF.